Given below is one TCR beta chain in context. Its target is unknown. The time point: week 5, during vaccination. One vaccine dose held 300 ug of mutant IDH1 20-mer peptide and came with topical imiquimod. Repertoires were generated with immunoSEQ multiplex PCR, while TCRdb's copy carries only in-frame clones and drops some. The sample records about 75,000 clones, roughly 91% being singletons. This sample is part of a study of a mutant IDH1 vaccine in newly diagnosed glioma. Study background: The patients were given eight vaccinations, one each in weeks 1, 3, 5, 7, 11, 15, 19 and 23. Patients got radiotherapy, temozolomide, or both beforehand, and most got both. Vaccines began 4-6 weeks after radiotherapy alone, or with temozolomide cycles.

This clonotype was sampled from a woman between 45 and 60 years old with glioma. Sequencing used PBMCs, obtained from a glioma patient whose treatment included an IDH1 peptide vaccine.

CDR3 sequence: CASSGRPSYGYTF. The CDR3 DNA follows: TGTGCCAGCAGTGGTAGGCCGTCCTATGGCTACACCTTC. The rearrangement uses TRBV2 and TRBJ1-2, with D unclear. V gave up 4 bases and J gave up 4 bases, with 10 bases separating them. The CDR3 is 13 residues long. Germline loops: CDR1 SNHLY, CDR2 FYNNEI.